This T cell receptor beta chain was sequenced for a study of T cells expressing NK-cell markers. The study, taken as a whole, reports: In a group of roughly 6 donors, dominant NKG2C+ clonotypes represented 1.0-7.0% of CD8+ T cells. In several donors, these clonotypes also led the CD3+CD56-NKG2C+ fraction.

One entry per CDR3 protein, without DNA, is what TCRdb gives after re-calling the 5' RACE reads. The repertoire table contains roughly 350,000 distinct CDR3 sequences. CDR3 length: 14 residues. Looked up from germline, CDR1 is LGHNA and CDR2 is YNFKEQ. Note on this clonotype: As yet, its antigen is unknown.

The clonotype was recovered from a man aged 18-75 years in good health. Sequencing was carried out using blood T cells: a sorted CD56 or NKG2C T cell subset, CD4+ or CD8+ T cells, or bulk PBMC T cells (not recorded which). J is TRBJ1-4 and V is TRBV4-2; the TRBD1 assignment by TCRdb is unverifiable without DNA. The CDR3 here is CASSRRVGDEKLFF.